Shown below are 22 T cell receptor beta chains from a single sample sequenced in a study of beta chain features in type 1 diabetes. Every isolated RNA sample was fully reverse transcribed, so sequencing captured expressed TCRB transcripts. Assay: immunoSEQ multiplex PCR; the TCRdb copy retains only in-frame clones and omits some. The sample holds hundreds of thousands of clones, roughly 16% seen once. The specimen was naive CD4+ T cells from blood. These receptors originate from a man aged 18 to 29 in good health.

This clone was counted only a few times. The chain combines TRBV5-4 with TRBJ2-3; TRBD2 agrees at 11 bases. Germline V CDR1 and CDR2: SGHNT, YYREEE (reference sequence). The CDR3 loop spans 17 amino acids. Unmatched junction bases numbered 3, after V lost 0 bases and J lost 0 bases. CDR3 sequence (DNA): TGTGCCAGCAGCTTGGTGTCTAGCGGGAGGAGCACAGATACGCAGTATTTT. Amino acids: CASSLVSSGRSTDTQYF.

There are a few counts of this clone. The chain is built from TRBV5-4 and TRBJ1-1; possibly TRBD1 for D (5 bases). The V gene's germline CDR1 is SGHNT and CDR2 YYREEE (reference sequence). Trimming removed 5 bases at V and 11 bases at J, with 19 bases between. The CDR3 is 13 amino acids. CDR3 amino acids: CASRYGAEGSAFF. The DNA of the CDR3 is TGTGCCAGCAGATACGGGGCAGAGGGGTCTGCTTTCTTT.

V and J are TRBV4-3 and TRBJ2-1, with 12 nucleotides matching TRBD2. Unmatched junction bases numbered 14, after V lost 3 bases and J lost 5 bases. CDR3 size: 19 residues. CDR1 LGHNA and CDR2 YSLEER come from the germline V gene. The CDR3 protein is CASSQSTSGRVRSNNEQFF. CDR3 bases: TGCGCCAGCAGCCAGTCGACTAGCGGGAGAGTTAGATCCAACAATGAGCAGTTCTTC.

The V and J genes are TRBV28 and TRBJ2-3; 8 bases match TRBD1. The V gene end was trimmed by 3 bases and the J gene end by 6 bases; junction bases not matched to a gene: 2. The germline V gene encodes CDR1 MDHEN and CDR2 SYDVKM. The length of the CDR3 is 13 residues. The chain's CDR3 is CASSLDRVDTQYF. CDR3 nucleotide sequence: TGTGCCAGCAGTTTGGACAGGGTTGATACGCAGTATTTT.

The rearrangement joins TRBV28 to TRBJ1-1, with 9 bases matching TRBD1. Germline CDR1 and CDR2: MDHEN and SYDVKM. V shed 11 bases, J shed 1 base, and the junction held 5 bases outside the gene matches. The CDR3 runs to 13 residues. The CDR3 reads CASQGAQNTEAFF. DNA for the CDR3: TGTGCCTCACAGGGGGCCCAGAACACTGAAGCTTTCTTT.

This sequence joins TRBV6-6 and TRBJ2-7, with D perhaps TRBD1 or TRBD2 (5 bases each). Germline CDR1 and CDR2: MNHNY and SVGAGI (reference sequence). The V and J ends lost 7 bases and 2 bases respectively, with 15 bases between them. The CDR3 covers 14 residues. DNA of the CDR3: TGTGCCAGCAAGTCCGGGACGGAAACCTACGAGCAGTACTTC. It yields the protein CASKSGTETYEQYF.

This clone appeared a few times. The chain recombines TRBV4-2 with TRBJ1-2; D is perhaps TRBD1 (5 bases). Germline V gene sequence: CDR1 LGHNA, CDR2 YNFKEQ. This CDR3 contains 17 residues. The ends were cut back, 2 bases at V and 8 bases at J, with 24 bases in the middle. The chain's CDR3 is CASSQRWQGSPLEGYTF. CDR3 sequence (DNA): TGTGCCAGCAGCCAAAGGTGGCAGGGATCCCCGTTGGAGGGCTACACCTTC.

The chain joins TRBV7-9 to TRBJ2-4, with D perhaps TRBD2 (5 bases). The CDR3 loop spans 15 amino acids. CDR1 SEHNR and CDR2 FQNEAQ come from the germline V gene (reference sequence). The V and J ends lost 5 bases and 4 bases respectively, with 15 bases between them. CDR3: CASSTHVGVKNIQYF. Here the CDR3 DNA reads TGTGCCAGCAGCACCCACGTCGGGGTGAAAAACATTCAGTACTTC.

The chain is built from TRBV28 and TRBJ1-2; 9 bases agree with TRBD1. This CDR3 is 13 amino acids long. From germline, CDR1 is MDHEN and CDR2 SYDVKM. With 4 bases clipped from V and 9 bases from J, the junction kept 6 bases outside the gene matches. Here the CDR3 DNA reads TGTGCCAGCAGTTCGGGACAGGGTGGGAGCTACACCTTC. Translated: CASSSGQGGSYTF.

This clone was seen a handful of times. The chain has TRBV10-3 and TRBJ2-5, with unresolved D. V lost 4 bases and J lost 1, with 4 bases in between. Germline-derived CDR1 and CDR2 are ENHRY and SYGVKD. The CDR3 extends over 12 amino acids. The CDR3 is CAISAPQETQYF. In nucleotides, the CDR3 is TGTGCCATCAGTGCGCCCCAAGAGACCCAGTACTTC.

Remarks on this clone: Other DNA sequences within the sample encode an identical CDR3. This chain uses TRBV7-2 with TRBJ2-7, with no clear D. Between the trimmed V and J ends, which lost 4 bases and 2 bases, there was a span of 3 bases. The V gene's germline CDR1 is SGHTA and CDR2 FQGNSA. There are 11 residues in the CDR3. The CDR3 DNA follows: TGTGCCAGCAGCTCTGCCTACGAGCAGTACTTC. Protein: CASSSAYEQYF.

CDR3 DNA: TGTGCCAGCAGCTTAACGGTCACGGCCTACGAGCAGTACTTC. This sequence encodes CASSLTVTAYEQYF. The gene calls are TRBV7-3 and TRBJ2-7; D is ambiguous. V was trimmed by 0 bases and J by 2 bases, leaving 8 bases between them. Per the germline V gene, CDR1 is SGHTA and CDR2 is FQGTGA. CDR3 size: 14 residues.

This clone has a handful of counts. The chain links TRBV11-1 to TRBJ1-2; D gene unclear. The CDR3 is made up of 12 amino acids. Germline CDR1 is SGHAT and CDR2 is FQDESV (reference sequence). Trimming removed 5 bases at V and 6 bases at J, with 10 bases between. This CDR3 reads CASSGTTDGYTF. The DNA of the CDR3 is TGTGCCAGCAGCGGAACGACGGATGGCTACACCTTC.

The chain combines TRBV6-1 with TRBJ2-1; D gene uncertain. The germline V and J ends were trimmed by 5 bases and 4 bases, with 3 bases remaining between them. This CDR3 is built from 11 residues. The germline V gene encodes CDR1 MNHNS and CDR2 SASEGT. The CDR3 loop is CASSTYNEQFF. CDR3 DNA sequence: TGTGCCAGCAGTACGTACAATGAGCAGTTCTTC.

Notes on this clone: Within the sample, other DNA sequences also encode this same CDR3. This chain links TRBV28 with TRBJ2-6, with D possibly being TRBD2 (5 bases). Trimming cost V 4 bases and J 1 base, with 8 bases left between them. CDR3 length: 15 amino acids. CDR1 and CDR2 from the germline V gene are MDHEN and SYDVKM. The CDR3 sequence: CASSSPGSGANVLTF. The CDR3, as DNA: TGTGCCAGCAGTTCCCCGGGGTCTGGGGCCAACGTCCTGACTTTC. The full variable domain, rest sourced from reference TRBV28 and TRBJ2-6, is DVKVTQSSRYLVKRTGEKVFLECVQDMDHENMFWYRQDPGLGLRLIYFSYDVKMKEKGDIPEGYSVSREKKERFSLILESASTNQTSMYLCASSSPGSGANVLTFGAGSRLTVL.

The V gene is TRBV28, the J gene TRBJ1-2, with D unresolved. This CDR3 contains 11 residues. Trimming left V 4 bases short and J 7 bases short, with 7 bases between. CDR1 is MDHEN, CDR2 SYDVKM, per germline. CDR3 nucleotides: TGTGCCAGCAGTTCGTCGACTGGCTACACCTTC. Its translation is CASSSSTGYTF.

The chain employs TRBV7-2 and TRBJ1-1; D not resolved. Trimming removed 6 bases from V and 1 base from J, with 15 bases in between. The CDR3 contains 15 residues. CDR1 is SGHTA and CDR2 is FQGNSA in the germline V gene. CDR3 sequence (DNA): TGTGCCAGCAGTACCAGGACCGTCTCGAACACTGAAGCTTTCTTT. Residues: CASSTRTVSNTEAFF.

The chain uses TRBV6-5 and TRBJ2-5, with TRBD2 identical over 11 bases. From germline, CDR1 is MNHEY and CDR2 SVGAGI. The trim removed 9 bases at V and 2 bases at J, leaving 5 bases unmatched. This CDR3 comprises 14 residues. The CDR3, as DNA: TGTGCCAGTAGACTAGCGGGGAATCAAGAGACCCAGTACTTC. Translated, it gives CASRLAGNQETQYF.

The J gene is TRBJ1-4, the V gene TRBV6-5; 8 positions agree with TRBD1. The germline gives CDR1 MNHEY, CDR2 SVGAGI. The V segment lost 5 bases and the J segment 8 bases; nucleotides outside the gene matches: 1. This CDR3 region has 12 residues. CDR3 nucleotides: TGTGCCAGCAGTCGGGACAGGGAAAAACTGTTTTTT. Translation gives CASSRDREKLFF.

This chain joins TRBV9 and TRBJ2-7, with D perhaps TRBD1 or TRBD2 (5 bases each). CDR3 length: 15 residues. Trimming took 0 bases from V and 3 from J, leaving 13 bases between them. Per germline, CDR1 SGDLS and CDR2 YYNGEE. CDR3 protein: CASSVAAGTSYEQYF. The CDR3 coding sequence is TGTGCCAGCAGCGTAGCTGCCGGGACGAGCTACGAGCAGTACTTC. The variable domain in full, with the rest retrieved from reference TRBV9 and TRBJ2-7, is DSGVTQTPKHLITATGQRVTLRCSPRSGDLSVYWYQQSLDQGLQFLIQYYNGEERAKGNILERFSAQQFPDLHSELNLSSLELGDSALYFCASSVAAGTSYEQYFGPGTRLTVT.

This clone was detected a few times. The CDR3 sequence is CASSLTGAFLQYF. CDR3 coding DNA: TGTGCCAGCAGCTTAACGGGGGCCTTTTTGCAGTACTTC. The V call is TRBV7-3, the J call TRBJ2-5, with D tentatively TRBD1 (6 bases). Trimming cost V 0 bases and J 11 bases, with 13 bases left between them. Germline V lookup: CDR1 SGHTA, CDR2 FQGTGA. CDR3 length: 13 residues.

The CDR3 is CATSTIRRSGANVLTF. Written as DNA, the CDR3 is TGTGCCACCAGCACCATCAGGCGCTCTGGGGCCAACGTCCTGACTTTC. V gene TRBV15 combines with J gene TRBJ2-6; D gene uncertain. Germline V gene data show CDR1 as LNHNV and CDR2 as YYDKDF (reference sequence). The CDR3 is 16 amino acids. Trimming removed 4 bases at V and 0 bases at J, with 10 bases between.